The rows below give T cell receptor beta chains drawn from one sample of a study of CD8+ T cells in alopecia areata. Profiled with immunoSEQ multiplex PCR; TCRdb holds only in-frame clones, not every one. The repertoire has around 140,000 clones, more than 45% of them found once; the top ten carry approximately 6.8%. The sequencing sample was made of CD4+ T cells sorted from blood. All receptors come from a human donor with alopecia areata. The CDR3 runs from the conserved cysteine through the conserved F or W. A D gene is named only where the DNA matches it firmly. Some rows have no size entry. The others give once, few or many, or a class for an expanded clone.

V	J	size	length	D	CDR3	DNA
TRBV5-1	TRBJ2-5	NA	13	NA	CASSPEGGETQYF	TGCGCCAGCAGCCCGGAGGGGGGAGAGACCCAGTACTTC
TRBV27	TRBJ2-3	once	15	TRBD2	CASSLWAGATDTQYF	TGTGCCAGCAGTTTATGGGCGGGAGCGACAGATACGCAGTATTTT
TRBV4-1	TRBJ2-2	few	17	NA	CASSQETDAANTGELFF	TGCGCCAGCAGCCAAGAAACAGACGCTGCGAACACCGGGGAGCTGTTTTTT
TRBV10-1	TRBJ2-1	NA	14	NA	CASSEQPRGNEQFF	TGCGCCAGCAGTGAACAGCCTAGGGGCAATGAGCAGTTCTTC
TRBV5-1	TRBJ2-1	NA	14	NA	CASSLRGQDNEQFF	TGCGCCAGCAGCTTGAGGGGCCAGGACAATGAGCAGTTCTTC
TRBV29-1	TRBJ2-7	few	13	TRBD1	CSATQGASSEQYF	TGCAGCGCCACACAGGGGGCTTCGTCCGAGCAGTACTTC
TRBV16	TRBJ2-1	few	14	NA	CASSRTSSYNEQFF	TGTGCCAGCAGCCGTACTAGTTCATACAATGAGCAGTTCTTC
TRBV2	TRBJ1-5	NA	12	NA	CASGARGQPQHF	TGTGCCAGCGGAGCGAGGGGTCAGCCCCAGCATTTT
TRBV6-1	TRBJ2-1	NA	16	NA	CASSEGSVLSYNEQFF	TGTGCCAGCAGTGAGGGGTCAGTTCTCTCCTACAATGAGCAGTTCTTC
TRBV20-1	TRBJ2-5	NA	11	NA	CSAREGVPQHF	TGCAGTGCTAGAGAAGGGGTCCCCCAGCACTTC
TRBV10-3	TRBJ2-5	NA	15	NA	CAISEMGPPLETQYF	TGTGCCATCAGTGAGATGGGACCGCCTCTGGAGACCCAGTACTTC
TRBV4-1	TRBJ2-1	NA	16	NA	CASSQYKDHSYNEQFF	TGCGCCAGCAGCCAATACAAAGACCACTCCTACAATGAGCAGTTCTTC
TRBV2	TRBJ2-1	NA	13	NA	CASKGAREDEQFF	TGTGCCAGCAAGGGGGCACGGGAGGATGAGCAGTTCTTC
TRBV10-2	TRBJ1-2	few	13	TRBD1	CASSEGTAYGYTF	TGCGCCAGCAGTGAGGGGACAGCCTATGGCTACACCTTC
TRBV30	TRBJ2-7	NA	15	TRBD1	CAWSVRGTGYYEQYF	TGTGCCTGGAGTGTACGGGGGACAGGGTACTACGAGCAGTACTTC
TRBV7-9	TRBJ2-5	NA	16	TRBD2	CASRSGTSGIRETQYF	TGTGCCAGCAGATCCGGGACTAGCGGGATTAGGGAGACCCAGTACTTC
TRBV29-1	TRBJ2-1	NA	15	NA	CSVYPRGSSYNEQFF	TGCAGCGTTTATCCCCGGGGAAGCTCCTACAATGAGCAGTTCTTC
TRBV11-2	TRBJ2-3	few	15	NA	CASSLDPTVSDTQYF	TGTGCCAGCAGCTTAGACCCGACAGTTTCAGATACGCAGTATTTT
TRBV2	TRBJ2-5	few	14	NA	CASSPTGFQETQYF	TGTGCCAGCAGTCCCACAGGGTTTCAAGAGACCCAGTACTTC
TRBV11-2	TRBJ2-1	few	16	TRBD2	CASSLRREASYNEQFF	TGTGCCAGCAGCTTAAGACGGGAGGCCTCCTACAATGAGCAGTTCTTC
TRBV13	TRBJ2-4	few	12	NA	CASSLSANIQYF	TGTGCCAGCAGCTTGTCCGCCAACATTCAGTACTTC
TRBV30	TRBJ2-1	NA	15	NA	CAWMGIAEHYNEQFF	TGTGCCTGGATGGGAATAGCGGAACACTACAATGAGCAGTTCTTC
TRBV9	TRBJ1-1	once	15	NA	CASSVEAARNTEAFF	TGTGCCAGCAGCGTAGAGGCAGCCAGAAACACTGAAGCTTTCTTT
TRBV4-1	TRBJ2-2	NA	15	NA	CASSQAGTNTGELFF	TGCGCCAGCAGCCAAGCGGGGACTAACACCGGGGAGCTGTTTTTT
TRBV15	TRBJ2-3	NA	16	TRBD2	CATSRSGGARTDTQYF	TGTGCCACCAGCAGATCGGGAGGCGCTAGAACAGATACGCAGTATTTT
TRBV5-6	TRBJ2-1	NA	14	NA	CASSRRTEYNEQFF	TGTGCCAGCAGCCGACGGACGGAGTACAATGAGCAGTTCTTC
TRBV28	TRBJ2-5	few	11	NA	CASTFGLSQYF	TGTGCCAGCACCTTCGGGTTGTCCCAGTACTTC
TRBV29-1	TRBJ2-1	NA	12	TRBD1	CSVVRGRNEQFF	TGCAGCGTTGTCAGGGGGCGGAATGAGCAGTTCTTC
TRBV28	TRBJ2-7	NA	15	TRBD2	CASSLSAGGPFEQYF	TGTGCCAGCAGTTTGTCAGCGGGAGGGCCTTTCGAGCAGTACTTC
TRBV27	TRBJ2-4	few	14	NA	CASSPGPGKNIQYF	TGTGCCAGCAGCCCAGGACCAGGCAAAAACATTCAGTACTTC
TRBV30	TRBJ1-1	NA	13	TRBD1	CAWSVLQGTEAFF	TGTGCCTGGAGTGTATTACAGGGGACTGAAGCTTTCTTT
TRBV29-1	TRBJ2-7	NA	13	NA	CSVGQDLTYEQYF	TGCAGCGTTGGGCAGGACCTAACCTACGAGCAGTACTTC
TRBV29-1	TRBJ1-1	NA	15	TRBD1	CSVAEDPGGPAEAFF	TGCAGCGTTGCCGAGGACCCAGGGGGCCCGGCTGAAGCTTTCTTT
TRBV18	TRBJ2-1	few	15	NA	CASSPRRISYNEQFF	TGTGCCAGCTCACCAAGGCGGATTTCCTACAATGAGCAGTTCTTC
TRBV16	TRBJ1-1	NA	13	NA	CASSQLRETEAFF	TGTGCCAGCAGCCAACTCCGGGAGACTGAAGCTTTCTTT
TRBV5-1	TRBJ2-7	NA	13	NA	CASRFGGSYEQYF	TGCGCCAGCAGATTCGGAGGCTCCTACGAGCAGTACTTC